This is a list of T cell receptor beta chains from one sample in a study of T cell repertoires in cytomegalovirus infection. A single record per CDR3 protein comes from TCRdb applying MiXCR to the reads. The sample records roughly 100,000 distinct CDR3 sequences, roughly two fifths being singletons. Their antigens are not known. Sample: CD8+ T cells from cultured PBMCs, taken from culture after CMV antigen stimulation. All receptors derive from a human donor in good health (CMV status not recorded). Some clones in this sample may be carry-over from other donors' samples. Each CDR3 is given with its conserved first and last residue.

TRBJ1-6 TRBV27 CASSPASYNSPLHF
TRBJ2-1 TRBV29-1 CSVEGSGAFSYNEQFF
TRBJ2-7 TRBV4-2 CASSQDEASRYSYEQYF
TRBJ2-7 TRBV9 CASSGQLTYEQYF
TRBJ2-2 TRBV11-2 CATLGTSGGPGELFF
TRBJ1-2 TRBV15 CATSTGKGNYGYTF
TRBJ2-2 TRBV29-1 CSVEGTGGLDGELFF
TRBJ2-2 TRBV27 CASSLLGGEAGELFF
TRBJ1-1 TRBV10-3 CAISVGDRYTEAFF
TRBJ2-1 TRBV6-2/TRBV6-3 CATSGGDPGGEQFF
TRBJ1-1 TRBV19 CASSIVGATEAFF
TRBJ2-7 TRBV6-1 CASSDGPVSYEQYF
TRBJ2-1 TRBV20-1 CSAHSSSFSYNEQFF
TRBJ2-7 TRBV20-1 CSARLGAEQYF
TRBJ2-3 TRBV6-5 CASSDGLAGADTQYF
TRBJ2-3 TRBV6-6 CASSSPQGTTDTQYF
TRBJ2-1 TRBV7-8 CASSLGTFSIYEQFF
TRBJ1-5 TRBV28 CASSLRPGTANQPQHF
TRBJ2-3 TRBV13 CASSLEAGSTDTQYF
TRBJ2-5 TRBV7-9 CASSLSTREQETQYF
TRBJ2-3 TRBV2 CASSDGTGSNTQYF
TRBJ1-2 TRBV5-4 CASRPGTNYGYTF
TRBJ2-7 TRBV4-2 CASSQEDGSYEQYF
TRBJ2-7 TRBV7-6 CASSLSEGYEQYF
TRBJ2-2 TRBV5-5 CASVIQPRGTGELFF
TRBJ2-3 TRBV11-2 CASSLGGVSTDTQYF
TRBJ2-3 TRBV2 CASSERWTGDTDTQYF
TRBJ2-3 TRBV7-8 CASSLLGGASTDTQYF
TRBJ2-2 TRBV7-8 CASSLATGWAGELFF
TRBJ2-7 TRBV7-6 CASSLGTGGIYEQYF
TRBJ1-4 TRBV9 CASSPRQGAREKLFF
TRBJ2-1 TRBV19 CASSIGSGSYNEQFF
TRBJ1-1 TRBV7-9 CASSLGFVGQKNTEAFF
TRBJ1-3 TRBV2 CASTATQDGDTIYF
TRBJ2-1 TRBV7-6 CASSDPTGLNEQFF
TRBJ2-5 TRBV5-1 CASSSTGGSETQYF
TRBJ2-3 TRBV28 CASSFQLGGRDTQYF
TRBJ1-4 TRBV7-6 CASSLYGVRNEKLFF
TRBJ2-5 TRBV20-1 CSARARAVETQYF